This T cell receptor (beta chain) was observed in a study of blood T cell repertoires in COVID-19. Study at large: Material from acute and convalescent COVID-19 was sourced from the United States, Italy and Spain. T cells, B-cell-depleted T cells, or PBMCs supplied cDNA or gDNA.

In the source study's methods: Counts of nucleated cells, estimated from reference gene primer amplification, were obtained. The assay was immunoSEQ multiplex PCR, and TCRdb's table has in-frame clones only and misses some. V and J calls plus clone size are reproduced from that table; the DNA served to infer D and trimming. The table has around 210,000 clones, around 85% seen once. The sequenced sample consisted of peripheral blood. The clonotype comes from a man aged 50-60 years with COVID-19, enrolled during active disease.

The chain's CDR3 is CASSLIHKGQGKETQYF. The CDR3 DNA reads as TGTGCCAGCAGTTTAATTCATAAGGGACAGGGGAAAGAGACCCAGTACTTC. V and J are TRBV28 and TRBJ2-5; 10 nucleotides line up with TRBD1. Trimming cost V 2 bases and J 3 bases; bases outside gene matches: 9. CDR3 length: 17 residues. CDR1 is MDHEN and CDR2 is SYDVKM in the germline V gene.